Sequencing of this T cell receptor (beta chain) was carried out in a study of cytomegalovirus exposure and HLA in healthy donors. Donors had nominal health at sampling but likely had unrecorded immune exposures. Study-level findings and limits: Reports indicated that the classifier achieved high specificity and sensitivity in diagnosing cytomegalovirus status.

CDR3 size: 17 residues. Trimming left V 4 bases short and J 5 bases short, with 23 bases between. The germline V gene has CDR1 SGHDT and CDR2 YYEEEE. Use of 60 Vbeta and 13 Jbeta primers characterized the PCR. The data were produced by immunoSEQ multiplex PCR, yet TCRdb's version contains in-frame clones alone and is incomplete. This sample has around 150,000 clones, with approximately 75% found just once. Remarks on this clone: The antigen is undetermined.

Sample: PBMCs. This TCR was recovered from a male donor in good health and CMV-seronegative. The chain couples TRBV5-6 to TRBJ2-3, with a possible D match to TRBD1 (7 bases). CDR3 region: CASSHGIGGVGGDTQYF. CDR3 DNA: TGTGCCAGCAGCCATGGGATAGGGGGCGTGGGAGGAGATACGCAGTATTTT. Based on the CDR3 plus reference TRBV5-6 and TRBJ2-3, the full variable domain is DAGVTQSPTHLIKTRGQQVTLRCSPKSGHDTVSWYQQALGQGPQFIFQYYEEEERQRGNFPDRFSGHQFPNYSSELNVNALLLGDSALYLCASSHGIGGVGGDTQYFGPGTRLTVL.